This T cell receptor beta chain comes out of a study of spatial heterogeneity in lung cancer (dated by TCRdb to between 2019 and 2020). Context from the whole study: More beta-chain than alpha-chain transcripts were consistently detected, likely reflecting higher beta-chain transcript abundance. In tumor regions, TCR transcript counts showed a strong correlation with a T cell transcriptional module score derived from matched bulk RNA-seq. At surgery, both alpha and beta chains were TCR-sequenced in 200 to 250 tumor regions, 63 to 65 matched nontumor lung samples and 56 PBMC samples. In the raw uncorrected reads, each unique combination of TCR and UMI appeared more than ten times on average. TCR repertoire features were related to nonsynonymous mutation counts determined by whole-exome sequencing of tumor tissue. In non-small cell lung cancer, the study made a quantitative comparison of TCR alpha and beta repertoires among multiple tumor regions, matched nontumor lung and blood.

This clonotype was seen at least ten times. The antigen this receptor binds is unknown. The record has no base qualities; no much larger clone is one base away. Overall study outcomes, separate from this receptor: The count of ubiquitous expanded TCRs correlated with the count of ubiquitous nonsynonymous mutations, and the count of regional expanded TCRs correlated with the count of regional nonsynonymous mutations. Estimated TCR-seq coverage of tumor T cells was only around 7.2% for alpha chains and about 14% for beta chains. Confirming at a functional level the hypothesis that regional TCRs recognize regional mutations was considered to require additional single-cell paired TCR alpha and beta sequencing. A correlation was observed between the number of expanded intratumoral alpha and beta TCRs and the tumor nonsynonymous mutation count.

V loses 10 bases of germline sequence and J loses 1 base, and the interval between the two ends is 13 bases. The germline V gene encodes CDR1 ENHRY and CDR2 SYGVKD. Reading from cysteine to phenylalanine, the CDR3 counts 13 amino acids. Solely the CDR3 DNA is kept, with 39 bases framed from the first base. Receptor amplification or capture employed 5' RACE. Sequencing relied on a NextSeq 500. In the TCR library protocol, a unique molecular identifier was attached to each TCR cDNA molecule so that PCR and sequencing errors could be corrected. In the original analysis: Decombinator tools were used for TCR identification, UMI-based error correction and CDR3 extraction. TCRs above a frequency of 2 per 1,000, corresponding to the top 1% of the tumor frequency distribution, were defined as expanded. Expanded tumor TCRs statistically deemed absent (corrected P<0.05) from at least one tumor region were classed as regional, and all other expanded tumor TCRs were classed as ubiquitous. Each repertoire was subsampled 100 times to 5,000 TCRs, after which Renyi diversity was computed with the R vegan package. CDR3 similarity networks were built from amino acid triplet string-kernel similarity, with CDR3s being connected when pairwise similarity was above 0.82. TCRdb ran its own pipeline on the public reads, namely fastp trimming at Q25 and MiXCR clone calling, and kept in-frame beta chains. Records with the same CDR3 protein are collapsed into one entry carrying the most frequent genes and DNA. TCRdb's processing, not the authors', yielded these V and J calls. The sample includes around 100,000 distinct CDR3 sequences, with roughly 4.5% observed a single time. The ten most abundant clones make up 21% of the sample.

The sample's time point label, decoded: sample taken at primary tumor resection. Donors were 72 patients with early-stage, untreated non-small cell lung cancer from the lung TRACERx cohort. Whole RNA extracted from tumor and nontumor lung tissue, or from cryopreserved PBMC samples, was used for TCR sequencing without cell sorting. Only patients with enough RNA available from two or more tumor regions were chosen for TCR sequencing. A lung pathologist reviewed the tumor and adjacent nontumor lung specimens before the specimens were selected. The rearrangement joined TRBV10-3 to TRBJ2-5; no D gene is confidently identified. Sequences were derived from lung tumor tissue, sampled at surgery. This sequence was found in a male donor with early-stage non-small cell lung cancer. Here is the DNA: TGTGCCACCAAGACTCCCAGCCAAGAGACCCAGTACTTC. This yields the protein CATKTPSQETQYF.